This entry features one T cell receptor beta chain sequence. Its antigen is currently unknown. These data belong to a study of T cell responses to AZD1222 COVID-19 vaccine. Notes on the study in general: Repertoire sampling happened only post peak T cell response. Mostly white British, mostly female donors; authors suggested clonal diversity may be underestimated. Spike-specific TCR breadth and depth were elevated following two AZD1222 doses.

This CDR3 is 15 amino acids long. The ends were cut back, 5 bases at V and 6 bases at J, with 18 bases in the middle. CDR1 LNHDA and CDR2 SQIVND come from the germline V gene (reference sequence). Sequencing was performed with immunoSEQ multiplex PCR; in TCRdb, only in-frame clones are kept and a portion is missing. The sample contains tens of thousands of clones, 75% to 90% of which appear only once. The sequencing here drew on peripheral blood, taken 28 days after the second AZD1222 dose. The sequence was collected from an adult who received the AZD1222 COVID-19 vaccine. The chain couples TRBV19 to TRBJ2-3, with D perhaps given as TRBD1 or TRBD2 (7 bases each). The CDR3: CASSPDRDYMDTQYF. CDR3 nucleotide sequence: TGTGCCAGTAGTCCTGACAGGGACTATATGGATACGCAGTATTTT.